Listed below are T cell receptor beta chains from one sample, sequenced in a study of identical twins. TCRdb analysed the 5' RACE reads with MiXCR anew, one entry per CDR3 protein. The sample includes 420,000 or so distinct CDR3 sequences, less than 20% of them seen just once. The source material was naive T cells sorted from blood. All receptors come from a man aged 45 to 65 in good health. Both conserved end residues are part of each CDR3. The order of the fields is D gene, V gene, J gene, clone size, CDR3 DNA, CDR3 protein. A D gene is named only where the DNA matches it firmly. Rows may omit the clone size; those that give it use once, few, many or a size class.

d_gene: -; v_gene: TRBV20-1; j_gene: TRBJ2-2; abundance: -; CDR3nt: TGCAGTGCTGATAGCGGGAACACCGGGGAGCTGTTTTTT; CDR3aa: CSADSGNTGELFF
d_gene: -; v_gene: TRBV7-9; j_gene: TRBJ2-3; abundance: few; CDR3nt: TGTGCCAGCAGCCCTAGCCTTAGCACAGATACGCAGTATTTT; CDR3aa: CASSPSLSTDTQYF
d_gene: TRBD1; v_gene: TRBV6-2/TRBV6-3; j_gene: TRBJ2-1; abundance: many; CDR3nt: TGTGCCAGCAGTGGAGGACAGGGTAATGAGCAGTTCTTC; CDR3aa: CASSGGQGNEQFF
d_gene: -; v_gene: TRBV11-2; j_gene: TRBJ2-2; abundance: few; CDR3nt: TGTGCCAGCAGTGGTGAGGTCGGGGTTGTGAACACCGGGGAGCTGTTTTTT; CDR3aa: CASSGEVGVVNTGELFF
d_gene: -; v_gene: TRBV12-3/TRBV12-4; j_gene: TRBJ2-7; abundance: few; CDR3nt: TGTGCCAGCAGTTTAAGCGGCAGGGGATCCTACGAGCAGTACTTC; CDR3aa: CASSLSGRGSYEQYF
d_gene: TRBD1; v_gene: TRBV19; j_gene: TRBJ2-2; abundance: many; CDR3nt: TGTGCCAGTAGTAACCGGGACAGGGAACCTTACACCGGGGAGCTGTTTTTT; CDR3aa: CASSNRDREPYTGELFF
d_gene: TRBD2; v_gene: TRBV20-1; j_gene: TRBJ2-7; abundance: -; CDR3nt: TGCAGTGCTAGCGTCGGTAGCGGGGTCCCCTACGAGCAGTACTTC; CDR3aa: CSASVGSGVPYEQYF
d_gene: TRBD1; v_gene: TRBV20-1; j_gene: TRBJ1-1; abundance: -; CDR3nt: TGCAGTGCCCATCCGGGACAGATGAACACTGAAGCTTTCTTT; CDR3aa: CSAHPGQMNTEAFF
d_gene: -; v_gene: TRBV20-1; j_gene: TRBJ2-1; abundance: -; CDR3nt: TGCAGTGCTAGAGGTAGGACCGATGAGCAGTTCTTC; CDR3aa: CSARGRTDEQFF
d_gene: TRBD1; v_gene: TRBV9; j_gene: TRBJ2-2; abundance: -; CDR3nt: TGTGCCAGCAGCTGGGACAGCCTAGGGGGGGAGCTGTTTTTT; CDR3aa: CASSWDSLGGELFF
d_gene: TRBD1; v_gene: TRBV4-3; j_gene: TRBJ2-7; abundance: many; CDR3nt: TGCGCCAGCAGCCAAGTGGGGACAGGGACGTACGAGCAGTACTTC; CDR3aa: CASSQVGTGTYEQYF